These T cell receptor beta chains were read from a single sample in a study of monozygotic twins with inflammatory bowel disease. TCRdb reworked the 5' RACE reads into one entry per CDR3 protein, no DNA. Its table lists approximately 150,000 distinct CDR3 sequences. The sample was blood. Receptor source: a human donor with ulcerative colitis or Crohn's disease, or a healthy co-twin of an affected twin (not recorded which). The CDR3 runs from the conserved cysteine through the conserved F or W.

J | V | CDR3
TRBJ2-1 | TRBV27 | CATFGGVGQFF
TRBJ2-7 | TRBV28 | CASTPLTGRDNGQYF
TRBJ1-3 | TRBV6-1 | CASSDRQAHTGNTIYF
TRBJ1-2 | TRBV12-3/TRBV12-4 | CASSLQGAGVYVYTF
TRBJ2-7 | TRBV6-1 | CASSPAPTYEQYF
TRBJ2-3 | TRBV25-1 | CASSESPADTQYF
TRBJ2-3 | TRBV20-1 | CSARGYTPYTDTQYF
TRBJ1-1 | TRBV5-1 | CASSLHLGTGTEAFF
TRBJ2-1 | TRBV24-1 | CATSDTLPGGPINEQFF
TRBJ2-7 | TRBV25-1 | CASSAGQGGHYEQYF
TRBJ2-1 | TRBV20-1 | CSARGLFNEQFF
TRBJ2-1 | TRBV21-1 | CASSARDTGKQFF
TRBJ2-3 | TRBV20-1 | CSARFEGPDTQYF
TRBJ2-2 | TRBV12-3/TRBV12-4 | CASSLAGPQTGELFF
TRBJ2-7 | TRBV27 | CASSLSGQIYEQYF
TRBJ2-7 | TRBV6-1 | CASQQGLSSYEQYF
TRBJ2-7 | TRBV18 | CASSPGYEQYF
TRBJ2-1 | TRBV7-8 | CASSPGTGFYNEQFF
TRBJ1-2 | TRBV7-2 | CASSLARGGEGGYTF
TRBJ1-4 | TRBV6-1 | CASSRGGTDEKLFF
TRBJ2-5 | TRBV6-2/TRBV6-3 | CASSTQRIQETQYF
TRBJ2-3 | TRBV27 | CASSWGITDTQYF
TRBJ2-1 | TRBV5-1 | CASSLDGNEQFF
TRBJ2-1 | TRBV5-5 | CASSLGSYNEQFF
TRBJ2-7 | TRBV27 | CASSAQGALYEQYF
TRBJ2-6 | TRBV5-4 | CASSREGWANVLTF
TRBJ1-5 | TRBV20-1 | CSAGHGGEGNQPQHF
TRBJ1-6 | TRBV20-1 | CSARDPPMRSSYNSPLHF
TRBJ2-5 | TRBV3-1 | CASGQDSRDETQYF
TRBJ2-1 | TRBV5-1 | CASTLSNEQFF
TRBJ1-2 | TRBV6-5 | CASRWAGTYGYTF
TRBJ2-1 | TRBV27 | CASSPTRDEQFF
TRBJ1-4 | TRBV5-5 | CASSMGGTDLEKLFF
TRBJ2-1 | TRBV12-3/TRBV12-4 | CASVGEIYNEQFF
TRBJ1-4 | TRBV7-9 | CASSLGGFGEKLFF
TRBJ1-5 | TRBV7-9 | CASSLAGTGGYQPQHF
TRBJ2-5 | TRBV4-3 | CASSQDFRFETQYF
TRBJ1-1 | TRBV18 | CASSPNHNTEAFF
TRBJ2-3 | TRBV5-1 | CASTLSGDTQYF
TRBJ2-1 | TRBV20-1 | CSARAPTFNKQFF
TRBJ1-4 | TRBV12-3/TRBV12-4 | CASSRAIATNEKLFF